The T cell receptor (beta chain) described here comes from a study of cytomegalovirus exposure and HLA in healthy donors listed by TCRdb under 2017. Turning to the overall study: An earlier analysis of about 560 of the donors reported around 280 Gb of sequence data and 117 million unique TCR beta sequences obtained from around 180 million T cells. Typing coverage varied by locus: roughly 629-630 donors for A, B, C, DRB1 and DQB1; under 550 for DQA1; around 610 for DPA1; approximately 490 for DPB1. All discovery cohort repertoires had been generated on a single sequencing platform. Across around 400 genotyped donors of the cohort, an average of roughly 200,000 unique TCR beta nucleotide sequences per donor were sequenced, and roughly 17% of those sequences were non-productive. The study used immunosequencing to profile the T cell repertoires of about 670 subjects and linked those repertoires to cytomegalovirus serostatus. To study patterns of TCR occurrence, a later analysis re-analyzed previously published TCR beta repertoires from just over 650 donors and added high-resolution HLA genotyping. Both class I and class II loci were covered by HLA typing, at four-digit resolution. The genetic ancestry cluster associated with self-reported Caucasian donors included around four fifths of the 398 genotyped donors. The study aimed to test whether signatures of past pathogen exposure could be identified by cataloging public T cell receptors. Besides the first cohort of roughly 700 subjects, a separate validation cohort made up of some 110 different subjects was used. Roughly 5 DR-DQ haplotypes were handled as single units for association and clustering because linkage in the cohort was strong. A later genetic analysis used genome-wide SNP genotypes for about 65% of the roughly 700 donors, treating that subset as a discovery cohort. An earlier analysis of about 620 of the donors applied high-throughput TCR beta sequencing to assess whether each TCR beta V gene segment acted as functional or pseudogenic. The later analysis used no new phenotypic data to find candidate immune exposures, relying instead on TCR beta sequences and their occurrence across donors. The study combined high-throughput TCR immunosequencing, statistical association of individual TCRs with disease status, and machine learning to predict cytomegalovirus infection status. About 310 gigabases of sequencing data and 80 million or so unique TCR sequences were included in an early release covering roughly 600 HLA-typed donors. Donor age, sex, ethnicity and CMV serostatus were compiled together with the repertoire data. Summary of the overall study and its limitations: HLA typing was unavailable for some donors at each locus, so association tests used only the typed subset. Strong co-occurrence of HLA alleles, especially DR and DQ, made assigning TCR associations to individual alleles difficult. Linkage disequilibrium might explain the correlated functional status among segregating V segments, but an unknown experimental factor could not be excluded. In vitro tests confirmed that a few of the cytomegalovirus-associated TCR beta chains recognize cytomegalovirus antigens. In both the original and validation cohorts, the classifier was reported to diagnose cytomegalovirus status with high specificity and sensitivity. The study gave a list of over 150 TCR beta chains associated with cytomegalovirus. For the cohort, immune exposure information was limited to CMV serostatus. Most CMV-associated TCR beta chains appeared to be HLA-restricted in a later analysis, and the HLA associations seemed to be driven largely by CMV exposure. The 87-base-pair reads could not distinguish some IMGT-functional V segments, including TRBV6-2 and TRBV6-3, so those segments were excluded. Because counts were too low, some 17 rarely observed V segments, including chromosome 9 orphons, were excluded from the earlier analysis of fewer than 650 of the donors. A group of highly shared sequence variants was considered likely to be a technical artifact of the sequencing pipeline. Only TCR beta chains were sequenced in this cohort, and the absence of alpha or paired-chain data limited detectable features. In a later analysis, TCR association rates were found to vary across HLA loci, with the most associated TCRs seen for DRB1 alleles and the fewest for HLA-C alleles. In an earlier analysis of around 600 of the donors, most TCR beta V segments were observed in productive rearrangements about 90% or about 30% of the time, broadly matching IMGT annotations. The presence/absence analyses assumed that sequencing depth was roughly uniform across donors, and that assumption may not be true. Specific HLA alleles were associated with 15,000 to 20,000 TCR beta sequences at a false discovery rate of 0.05 in a later analysis. Most TCR sequences were seen in very few donors, while some public TCRs were found in many individuals. In a later analysis, HLA-associated TCR beta chains were found to be more clonally expanded and to have lower generation probabilities than equally common non-associated chains. The authors suggested that the approach could potentially be extended to other disease states and immunological phenotypes. In a later genetic analysis, fewer N-insertions in productive TCRs were reported among donors in an Asian-associated ancestry cluster than the approximately 630-donor mean. According to a later analysis, parvovirus B19, influenza, CMV and Epstein-Barr virus appeared linked to several top co-occurrence clusters. An association between a missense DCLRE1C variant and V-gene and J-gene trimming of TCR beta chains was found in a later genetic analysis and replicated in an independent cohort. A further reported finding was that TCR beta sequences accurately predicted the HLA-A and HLA-B alleles for most subjects in the first cohort.

V is pared back by 6 bases and J by 1 base, with 15 bases lying between the germline termini. From the cysteine up to the phenylalanine, the CDR3 has a length of 15 residues. Of the read, only the CDR3 DNA is kept; its 45 bases are in frame from base 1. CDR1 SGHAT and CDR2 FQNNGV were looked up in the germline V gene. The cohort comprised 670 or so healthy bone marrow donors. At the time of sampling, every cohort member was nominally healthy, though immune exposures that went unrecorded were likely present. The donor was CMV seronegative and belonged to the group of 352 seronegative cohort members. A peripheral blood sample was collected from each donor, and TCR beta sequencing was performed on peripheral blood mononuclear cells. The Qiagen DNeasy Blood Extraction Kit was used to extract genomic DNA from the blood cell samples. The library was built by means of the immunoSEQ multiplex PCR assay. For the multiplex PCR, a mixture combining 60 forward primers for TCR Vbeta segments and 13 reverse primers for TCR Jbeta segments was used. The CDR3 region of rearranged TCR beta genes was amplified from genomic DNA with a multiplex PCR assay. On the Illumina HiSeq System, the amplified TCR beta libraries were sequenced as 87-base-pair reads. The authors' pipeline ran thus. In a later analysis, 80 million or so unique TCR beta chains were counted across the approximately 640 repertoires, and approximately 11 million of these chains were shared by at least two donors. Raw reads were error-corrected and collapsed into unique sequences with a nearest-neighbor algorithm that merged closely related sequences to remove PCR and sequencing errors. To assign V, D and J gene segments, CDR3 sequences were aligned to IMGT reference sequences. Each retained sequence needed at least a six-nucleotide match to both a V gene segment and a J gene segment. Rearrangements were classified as productive when the CDR3 lacked stop codons and remained in frame with V and J, and all other rearrangements were classified as non-productive. Following IMGT convention, CDR3 was defined as the stretch from the second conserved V-encoded cysteine up to the conserved J-encoded phenylalanine. Sequences without an unambiguous match to a single V gene segment were excluded from the earlier analysis of about 640 of the donors. In an earlier analysis of 587 of the donors, V segments were called functional above 56.7% productive rearrangements and were called segregating when the between-donor standard deviation exceeded 5%. To diagnose cytomegalovirus status from the catalog of TCR beta chain sequences, a statistical classification framework was built. In a later analysis, TCR nucleotide sequences were compared against IMGT/GENE-DB human TR gene sequences so that V and J genes could be assigned. A later analysis assigned CDR3 sequences and most-parsimonious VDJ recombination scenarios with the TCRdist pipeline. In a later analysis, every TCR beta chain was defined by the combination of its CDR3 amino acid sequence and its V-gene family, and reads without a unique V-gene family were dropped. In a later analysis, 500 to 700 highly shared, low-generation-probability nucleotide sequences were removed to address suspected cross-contamination and a sequencing artifact. In a later analysis, a clonal expansion index was calculated for each public chain from normalized within-repertoire ranks of inferred template counts. Generation probabilities in a later analysis came from a VDJ recombination model fitted to out-of-frame rearrangements, and those results were checked against IGoR. In a later analysis, hypergeometric tests were used to score TCR-TCR, TCR-HLA and TCR-CMV co-occurrence, with a repertoire-size bias correction applied to TCR pairs. To estimate false discovery rates, a later analysis permuted the HLA or CMV assignments 20 times. In a later analysis, co-occurring TCRs were grouped with DBSCAN, and TCRdist sequence similarity was added when clustering was performed within HLA-allele-positive subsets. Co-occurrence clustering excluded repertoires with fewer than 30,000 or more than 120,000 public chains, plus five with anomalous nucleotide sharing. TCRdb's version of the immuneACCESS table is confined to in-frame rearrangements and falls short of the full clone set. An unresolved V gene accounts for under half of the shortfall where checked; the remainder is of unknown origin. That table furnishes V, J and clone size, whereas the DNA furnished D and trimming. This sample is represented by more than 85,000 clones; under 85% of them were singletons. The ten largest account for around 1.2% of the sample.

Comments on this clone: Its antigen is still unknown. One base away there is no much larger clone; base qualities are not given.

The sequence was collected from a man aged 25-45 years in good health and CMV-seronegative. Recombination joined TRBV11-2 with TRBJ1-1; TRBD1 is a weak D gene call, 5 bases matching. The material sequenced was PBMCs. The DNA reads as follows: TGTGCCAGCAGGGACACATCCCAAGGGAACACTGAAGCTTTCTTT. Translated, this is CASRDTSQGNTEAFF.